The 15 T cell receptor beta chains below all came from one sample that was sequenced in a study of OX40 agonist ivuxolimab in advanced cancers. Measured with immunoSEQ multiplex PCR; TCRdb has only the in-frame clones, and not every one. The table lists over 150,000 clones, 90% to 95% of them singletons. Material: CD4+ or CD8+ T cells sorted from blood, obtained in a trial of the OX40 agonist ivuxolimab. The receptors originated from an adult with an advanced solid tumor such as melanoma, head and neck, liver or kidney cancer.

The gene calls are TRBV25-1 and TRBJ2-1, with 9 bases that match TRBD1. The CDR3 consists of 15 residues. Per the germline V gene, CDR1 is MGHDK and CDR2 is SYGVNS. Trimming at V came to 0 bases and at J to 9 bases, leaving 6 bases not matched to a gene. CDR3: CASSEYRGQGGEQFF. The CDR3 nucleotides are TGTGCCAGCAGTGAATATAGGGGACAGGGAGGTGAGCAGTTCTTC. Looking up the rest from reference TRBV25-1 and TRBJ2-1 gives the full variable domain: EADIYQTPRYLVIGTGKKITLECSQTMGHDKMYWYQQDPGMELHLIHYSYGVNSTEKGDLSSESTVSRIRTEHFPLTLESARPSHTSQYLCASSEYRGQGGEQFFGPGTRLTVL.

The rearrangement links TRBV30 to TRBJ2-1, with D perhaps matching TRBD2 (6 bases). The CDR3 runs 14 residues. Germline CDR1 is GTSNPN and CDR2 is SVGIG (reference sequence). Trimming removed 6 bases at V and 3 bases at J, with 15 bases between. The DNA for the CDR3 is TGTGCCTGCTCGACAGCGGGCTTCTACAATGAGCAGTTCTTC. Its protein product is CACSTAGFYNEQFF.

The CDR3 sequence is CASSLGGQGSYGYTF. As DNA, the CDR3 is TGTGCCAGCAGCTTAGGGGGACAGGGGAGCTATGGCTACACCTTC. V usage is TRBV7-2 and J usage is TRBJ1-2, with 10 positions matching TRBD1. The CDR3 totals 15 residues. Germline V gene data show CDR1 as SGHTA and CDR2 as FQGNSA. The ends lost 1 base at V and 4 bases at J; junction bases unmatched: 3.

The rearrangement joins TRBV6-5 to TRBJ2-7, with a weak D call TRBD1 (6 bases). CDR1 MNHEY and CDR2 SVGAGI come from the germline V gene. CDR3 size: 14 residues. V dropped 6 bases and J dropped 0 bases, with 12 bases sitting between them. CDR3 DNA: TGTGCCAGCAGATTGTCAGGGGACTCCTACGAGCAGTACTTC. This sequence encodes CASRLSGDSYEQYF.

V usage is TRBV28 and J usage is TRBJ2-2; D is perhaps TRBD1 or TRBD2 (6 bases each). The CDR3 is 15 residues long. Trimming pared 3 bases from V and 1 base from J, leaving 9 bases between. Germline V CDR1 and CDR2: MDHEN, SYDVKM. The CDR3: CASSLGGQNTGELFF. For the CDR3, the DNA is TGTGCCAGCAGTTTGGGGGGACAGAACACCGGGGAGCTGTTTTTT.

The V and J genes are TRBV13 and TRBJ2-3; D unresolved. The CDR3 runs 13 residues. The V gene's germline CDR1 is PRHDT and CDR2 FYEKMQ (reference sequence). Deletions cut 3 bases from V and 1 base from J, with 5 bases between. This chain's CDR3 is CASSFQGTDTQYF. The CDR3 DNA is TGTGCCAGCAGCTTTCAGGGCACAGATACGCAGTATTTT.

CDR3 sequence: CASSLGTGQETQYF. The CDR3 DNA reads TGCGCCAGCAGCTTGGGGACAGGCCAAGAGACCCAGTACTTC. The gene calls are TRBV5-1 and TRBJ2-5, with 7 nucleotides matching TRBD1. Germline V gives CDR1 SGHRS, CDR2 YFSETQ. This CDR3 is 14 amino acids long. The V gene end was trimmed by 0 bases and the J gene end by 1 base; junction bases not matched to a gene: 0.

The chain employs TRBV6-5 and TRBJ2-7; possible D gene TRBD1, 7 bases. Germline V gene sequence: CDR1 MNHEY, CDR2 SVGAGI. Trimming stripped 6 bases from V and 3 bases from J, with 15 bases between. The CDR3 has 14 amino acids. CDR3 coding DNA: TGTGCCAGCAGCCCCAGGGGGGTTTTCTACGAGCAGTACTTC. This sequence encodes CASSPRGVFYEQYF.

This clone was counted a single time. This chain uses TRBV27 with TRBJ2-5, with 7 positions matching TRBD2. The J segment lost 1 base and the V segment lost 8 bases, leaving 16 bases of the junction unmatched. Germline CDR1 reads MNHEY; CDR2 reads SMNVEV (reference sequence). CDR3 length: 17 amino acids. CDR3 DNA: TGTGCCAGCGGGGGGGGACCGGGACGGATGGTCCAAGAGACCCAGTACTTC. Translation: CASGGGPGRMVQETQYF.

The genes are TRBV11-3 and TRBJ1-1; 8 bases are shared with TRBD1. Trimming at V came to 1 base and at J to 8 bases, leaving 3 bases not matched to a gene. This CDR3 has 13 amino acids. Germline CDR1 reads SGHNT; CDR2 reads YENEEA. The CDR3 region is CASSLGRDREAFF. CDR3 sequence (DNA): TGTGCCAGCAGCTTAGGCCGGGACAGGGAAGCTTTCTTT.

The CDR3 spells CASSPLGDSGANVLTF. The CDR3 DNA is TGTGCCAGCAGCCCCCTGGGGGACTCTGGGGCCAACGTCCTGACTTTC. The chain carries TRBV9 and TRBJ2-6; D possibly uses TRBD1 or TRBD2 (5 bases each). Germline assignment: CDR1 SGDLS and CDR2 YYNGEE. The V gene lost 4 bases and the J gene lost 0 bases, with 11 bases spanning the gap. CDR3 length equals 16 residues.

V and J are TRBV5-8 and TRBJ2-7; 7 nucleotides agree with TRBD1. The germline V gene has CDR1 SGHTS and CDR2 YDEGEE. V dropped 4 bases and J dropped 0; count of bases not matched to a gene: 4. This CDR3 is built from 14 residues. The CDR3 sequence: CASSGTASSYEQYF. The CDR3 region has the DNA TGTGCCAGCAGCGGGACAGCCAGCTCCTACGAGCAGTACTTC.

The chain joins TRBV7-8 to TRBJ1-5; D gene ambiguous. The germline V gene has CDR1 SGHVS and CDR2 FQNEAQ. The V end was cut by 1 base, the J end by 3 bases, with 13 bases between. The CDR3 runs 16 residues. The DNA for the CDR3 is TGTGCCAGCAGCTTAGAAGAGGGAGGGTTCAATCAGCCCCAGCATTTT. This gives the protein CASSLEEGGFNQPQHF.

V and J are TRBV7-9 and TRBJ2-6; D is perhaps TRBD1 (5 bases). Between the trimmed V and J ends, which lost 3 bases and 2 bases, there was a span of 8 bases. This CDR3 region has 15 residues. Germline-derived CDR1 and CDR2 are SEHNR and FQNEAQ (reference sequence). The CDR3 protein is CASSLGRAGANVLTF. CDR3 sequence (DNA): TGTGCCAGCAGCTTGGGCAGGGCTGGGGCCAACGTCCTGACTTTC.

The rearrangement uses TRBV4-1 and TRBJ2-7; 7 bases match TRBD2. V dropped 4 bases and J dropped 2; count of bases not matched to a gene: 11. CDR3 length: 16 amino acids. Germline lookup yields CDR1 MGHRA and CDR2 YSYEKL. CDR3: CASSRQPGLTAYEQYF. For the CDR3, the DNA is TGCGCCAGCAGCCGACAACCGGGACTAACCGCCTACGAGCAGTACTTC.